This T cell receptor beta chain appears in the sequencing data of a study of T cells after yellow fever vaccination (dated by TCRdb to 2018 to 2020). Regarding the complete study: Libraries from fractions with low cell numbers were prepared with the SMART-Seq v4 Ultra Low Input RNA kit. Blood was drawn at multiple timepoints before and after primary and secondary immunization, with bulk PBMC replicates and cell subsets isolated. To track T-cell clones before and after primary and booster YFV17D yellow fever vaccination, bulk TCR alpha and beta repertoires were sequenced longitudinally. Two healthy male donors, one aged 18 to 30 and one aged 30 to 40 years, made up the cohort.

The treatment or condition label corresponds to: live attenuated yellow fever vaccine strain. A standard Ficoll-Paque protocol was used to isolate PBMCs from peripheral blood. Dynabeads CD4 and CD8 positive selection kits were used to isolate CD4 and CD8 T-cell fractions. TriZol was used to extract RNA from bulk PBMCs, CD4 and CD8 fractions, and dextramer-positive and dextramer-negative fractions. Sequencing took place on an Illumina NovaSeq 6000. TCR cDNA was synthesized by 5'RACE template switching, which introduced a universal primer site and unique molecular identifiers. Priming for cDNA synthesis came from both the TCR alpha and TCR beta constant segments. Two PCR steps were used to amplify libraries, with sample barcodes and sequencing adapters being added in the second step. Sequencing of libraries was performed on Illumina HiSeq 2500 (2x100 bp) or NovaSeq (2x150 bp). As for the authors' bioinformatics: MIGEC was used to demultiplex reads and collapse the reads into UMI consensus sequences, and MiXCR was used for V(D)J alignment. Using edgeR on replicate PBMC samples, clonotypes were called vaccine-responding if FDR was below 0.01 and the log2 fold change was above 5 up to day 15. Each bulk clonotype was labeled CD4 or CD8 based on which sequenced repertoire, CD4 or CD8, contained the clonotype at higher abundance. Through fastp at Q25 and MiXCR, TCRdb rebuilt clones from the public reads, retaining in-frame beta chains. Each entry merges the rows of one CDR3 protein and shows their most common DNA and genes. The V and J calls here are based on TCRdb, not the publication. The sample profile shows hundreds of thousands of distinct CDR3 sequences; roughly an eighth of them were found once. Of the sample, 3.2% falls within the top ten clones.

The CDR3 covers 17 residues, taking in both the cysteine and the phenylalanine. CDR3 DNA only is kept here, 51 bases in frame from base 1. CDR1 and CDR2, per the germline V gene, are SGHNT and YENEEA. V loses 0 bases, J loses 2 bases, and the germline ends lie 16 bases apart. Summary of the overall study and its limitations: A small fraction of clonotypes showed up in both the CD4 and CD8 compartments, probably as a result of convergent recombination. Compared with the primary T-cell response, the secondary T-cell response was faster but weaker, reaching its peak on day 5 rather than on day 15. Because the study included only a couple of donors, the extent to which the findings can be generalized is limited. Most clones expanded after primary vaccination were re-detected after the booster (almost 98% of CD4 and about 88% of CD8), suggesting broad memory maintenance. Because abundant contaminating clonotypes from the bulk population could be contained in FACS-sorted repertoires, computational filtering was required.

On this clonotype: The antigen this receptor binds is unknown. Within one base of it there is no much larger clone, and no base qualities were kept.

The source of this sequence is a man between 18 and 29 years old who received the YFV17D yellow fever vaccine. The sequencing here drew on CD4+ T cells sorted from PBMCs, taken 15 days after the yellow fever booster vaccination. The sequence links TRBV11-3 to TRBJ2-5, with TRBD2 tentatively as D gene (7 bases match). The nucleotide sequence reads TGTGCCAGCAGCTTAGATTCGGGGGGCATAGATCAAGAGACCCAGTACTTC. The resulting protein is CASSLDSGGIDQETQYF. The full variable domain, completed from the reference TRBV11-3 and TRBJ2-5 proteins outside the CDR3, reads EAGVVQSPRYKIIEKKQPVAFWCNPISGHNTLYWYLQNLGQGPELLIRYENEEAVDDSQLPKDRFSAERLKGVDSTLKIQPAELGDSAVYLCASSLDSGGIDQETQYFGPGTRLLVL.